These T cell receptor beta chains were read from a single sample in a study of blood T cells in healthy people across ages. TCRdb recomputed calls from the 5' RACE reads with MiXCR, one row per CDR3 protein. The table records about 930,000 distinct CDR3 sequences, approximately 32% of them present only once. The sample was also reused in another study, on T cells of mothers and their children.

Material: blood. The receptors here all came from a woman between 40 and 55 years old in good health. Both conserved end residues are part of each CDR3. A D gene is named only where the DNA matches it firmly. Not every row has a clone size; where given, it reads once, few, many or a size class.

J: TRBJ1-2
size: few
D: -
V: TRBV12-3/TRBV12-4
CDR3: CASSWPGAGYTF
DNA: TGTGCCAGCAGTTGGCCAGGGGCTGGCTACACCTTC

J: TRBJ1-5
size: -
D: -
V: TRBV20-1
CDR3: CSARDWGVVNQPQHF
DNA: TGCAGTGCTAGAGACTGGGGGGTCGTTAATCAGCCCCAGCATTTT

J: TRBJ2-7
size: -
D: -
V: TRBV20-1
CDR3: CSARDDSSLYEQYF
DNA: TGCAGTGCTAGAGACGACAGTAGTTTGTACGAGCAGTACTTC

J: TRBJ2-5
size: many
D: TRBD2
V: TRBV6-2/TRBV6-3
CDR3: CASRGTSGGQETQYF
DNA: TGTGCCAGCCGAGGGACTAGCGGGGGACAAGAGACCCAGTACTTC

J: TRBJ1-2
size: -
D: -
V: TRBV28
CDR3: CASSFWSSSERGRANYGYTF
DNA: TGTGCCAGCAGTTTTTGGTCGTCCAGCGAAAGGGGCAGAGCTAACTATGGCTACACCTTC

J: TRBJ2-1
size: -
D: TRBD2
V: TRBV4-2
CDR3: CASSPGPSGGAKNEQFF
DNA: TGTGCCAGCAGCCCGGGGCCTAGCGGGGGGGCCAAGAATGAGCAGTTCTTC

J: TRBJ2-1
size: many
D: TRBD1
V: TRBV20-1
CDR3: CSALDRVIGNEQFF
DNA: TGCAGTGCTTTGGACAGGGTAATAGGCAATGAGCAGTTCTTC

J: TRBJ1-5
size: -
D: -
V: TRBV7-2
CDR3: CASSSNRALNQPQHF
DNA: TGTGCCAGCAGCTCAAACCGGGCCCTTAATCAGCCCCAGCATTTT

J: TRBJ2-7
size: many
D: TRBD1
V: TRBV19
CDR3: CASSDLDRDLPYGQYF
DNA: TGTGCCAGTAGTGACCTAGACAGGGACCTCCCCTACGGGCAGTACTTC

J: TRBJ2-7
size: -
D: -
V: TRBV3-1
CDR3: CASSHGVEQYF
DNA: TGTGCCAGCAGCCACGGGGTCGAGCAGTACTTC

J: TRBJ2-7
size: many
D: -
V: TRBV10-3
CDR3: CAISELEVNSYEQYF
DNA: TGTGCCATCAGTGAGTTGGAGGTCAACTCCTACGAGCAGTACTTC

J: TRBJ1-1
size: once
D: -
V: TRBV18
CDR3: CASSPQPMLNTEAFF
DNA: TGTGCCAGCTCACCGCAACCGATGCTGAACACTGAAGCTTTCTTT

J: TRBJ2-1
size: once
D: TRBD2
V: TRBV28
CDR3: CASSFPGGGYNEQFF
DNA: TGTGCCAGCAGTTTCCCGGGGGGTGGCTACAATGAGCAGTTCTTC

J: TRBJ1-3
size: -
D: -
V: TRBV29-1
CDR3: CSVTPGRGQSGNTIYF
DNA: TGCAGCGTTACTCCGGGACGGGGGCAATCGGGAAACACCATATATTTT

J: TRBJ2-7
size: few
D: TRBD2
V: TRBV7-8
CDR3: CASSLRASGTYEQYF
DNA: TGTGCCAGCAGCTTAAGGGCTAGCGGCACCTACGAGCAGTACTTC

J: TRBJ2-7
size: few
D: -
V: TRBV7-7
CDR3: CASSPQGREGEQYF
DNA: TGTGCTAGCAGCCCACAGGGAAGAGAAGGCGAGCAGTACTTC

J: TRBJ2-5
size: many
D: -
V: TRBV12-3/TRBV12-4
CDR3: CASTNHAERGETQYF
DNA: TGTGCCAGCACCAACCACGCTGAGAGAGGAGAGACCCAGTACTTC